What follows are 2 T cell receptor beta chains derived from one specimen sequenced in a study of T cell responses to AZD1222 COVID-19 vaccine. Assay used: immunoSEQ multiplex PCR; TCRdb lists only in-frame clones, some missing. The table includes approximately 120,000 clones, roughly 93% detected once. The sequencing here drew on peripheral blood, taken on day 0 of AZD1222 vaccination. Receptor source: an adult in good health.

J is TRBJ2-7 and V is TRBV28, with 10 bases aligning to TRBD2. CDR1 MDHEN and CDR2 SYDVKM come from the germline V gene. The CDR3 has 16 residues. Germline trimming cut 5 bases from V and 4 bases from J; bases unmatched to any gene: 11. DNA of the CDR3: TGTGCCAGCAGTCCGGGTAGCGGGAGGACGTTGTACGAGCAGTACTTC. As protein: CASSPGSGRTLYEQYF.

The CDR3 protein is CASSPFAGNEQFF. In nucleotides, the CDR3 is TGTGCCAGCAGCCCTTTTGCGGGCAATGAGCAGTTCTTC. V is TRBV3-1 (or the pseudogene TRBV3-2) and J is TRBJ2-1, with D tentatively TRBD2 (5 bases). The CDR3 has 13 residues. With 4 bases removed from V and 6 bases from J, the gap between germline ends came to 10 bases. Germline V CDR1 and CDR2: LGHDT, YNNKEL (reference sequence).